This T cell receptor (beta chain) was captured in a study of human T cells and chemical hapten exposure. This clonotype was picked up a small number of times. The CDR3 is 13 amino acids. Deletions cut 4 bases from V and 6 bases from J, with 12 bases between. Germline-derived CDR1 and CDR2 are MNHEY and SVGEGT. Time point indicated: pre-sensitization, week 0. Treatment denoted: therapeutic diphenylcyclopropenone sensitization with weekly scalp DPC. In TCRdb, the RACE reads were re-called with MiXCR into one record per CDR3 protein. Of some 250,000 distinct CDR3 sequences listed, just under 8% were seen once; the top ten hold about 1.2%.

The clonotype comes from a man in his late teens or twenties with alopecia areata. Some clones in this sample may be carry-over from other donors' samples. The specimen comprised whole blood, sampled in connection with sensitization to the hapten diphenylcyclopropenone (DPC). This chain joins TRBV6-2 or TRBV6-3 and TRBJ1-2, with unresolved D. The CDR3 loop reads CASSSGRGDGYTF. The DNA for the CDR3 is TGTGCCAGCAGTTCGGGTCGGGGAGATGGCTACACCTTC.